This note documents a single T cell receptor beta chain sequence. The antigen is not known. Lacking the conserved final phenylalanine or tryptophan, this CDR3 likely reflects a read error. The DNA is omitted, as the CDR3 cannot be located on it reliably, and the CDR3 follows TCRdb's listing. These data are taken from a study of Graves' ophthalmopathy and Graves' hyperthyroidism. The study, taken as a whole, reports: Blood also held most thyroid clonotypes expanded above 0.001 frequency.

RNA transcripts were the template, and TCR beta CDR3 regions were amplified from them. Second-round multiplex PCR came after a first-round RT-PCR that employed HTBI primers. TCRdb re-called the multiplex PCR reads with MiXCR, one entry per CDR3 protein. The table includes about 370,000 distinct CDR3 sequences, 17% detected once. No ophthalmopathy within 18 months of follow-up signified stable hyperthyroidism. Clinical symptoms, serum thyroxine, TRAb, thyroid ultrasound and orbital computed tomography determined diagnosis. Germline assignment: CDR1 MNHNS and CDR2 SASEGT. The CDR3 sequence runs 17 residues, both termini included.

Material: peripheral blood. The chain is built from TRBV6-1 and TRBJ2-5; the table's D gene call, TRBD1, was not cross checked with the DNA. The receptor was derived from an adult woman with stable Graves' hyperthyroidism. The CDR3 here is CASSEADRVVSQETQDY.